The source of this T cell receptor (beta chain) is a study of shared clonotypes between healthy human individuals. With V trimmed by 5 bases and J by 1 base, 7 bases remained unmatched. Germline V gene sequence: CDR1 MNHNY, CDR2 SVGAGI (reference sequence). This CDR3 is 15 amino acids long. The assay was run at deep level. The assay was immunoSEQ multiplex PCR, and TCRdb's table has in-frame clones only and misses some. The sample has fewer than 3 million clones; roughly 90% are singletons. Source material: naive CD4+ T cells from PBMCs. The subset was: CD45RA+ positively selected. This rearrangement joins TRBV6-6 to TRBJ1-1; the match to TRBD1 covers 7 bases. The sequence was obtained from a man between 18 and 35 years old in good health. Some clones in this sample may be carry-over from other donors' samples. The CDR3 reads CASSPRTGENTEAFF. The CDR3 bases are TGTGCCAGCAGTCCCAGGACAGGAGAGAACACTGAAGCTTTCTTT.